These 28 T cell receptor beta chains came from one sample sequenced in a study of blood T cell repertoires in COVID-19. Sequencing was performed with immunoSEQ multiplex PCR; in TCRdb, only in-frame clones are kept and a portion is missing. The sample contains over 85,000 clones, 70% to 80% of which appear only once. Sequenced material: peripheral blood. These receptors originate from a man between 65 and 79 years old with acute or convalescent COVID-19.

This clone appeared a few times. The chain's CDR3 is CASSSHRGVALVGGYTF. The DNA for the CDR3 is TGTGCCAGTAGTTCGCACAGGGGGGTTGCATTGGTCGGGGGCTACACCTTC. This chain connects TRBV19 to TRBJ1-2, with 8 bases matching TRBD1. This CDR3 spans 17 amino acids. Germline CDR1 is LNHDA and CDR2 is SQIVND (reference sequence). Trimming at V came to 5 bases and at J to 8 bases, leaving 19 bases not matched to a gene.

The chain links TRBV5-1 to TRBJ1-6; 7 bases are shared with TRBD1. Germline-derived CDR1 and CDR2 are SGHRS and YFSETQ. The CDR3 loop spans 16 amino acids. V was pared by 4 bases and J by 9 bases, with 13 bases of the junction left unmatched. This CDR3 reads CASSPFRQGGGSPLHF. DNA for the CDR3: TGCGCCAGCAGCCCCTTTCGACAGGGAGGAGGTTCACCCCTCCACTTT.

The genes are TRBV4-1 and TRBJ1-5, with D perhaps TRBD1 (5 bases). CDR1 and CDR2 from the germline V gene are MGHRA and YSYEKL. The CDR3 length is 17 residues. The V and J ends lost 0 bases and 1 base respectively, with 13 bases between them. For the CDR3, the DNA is TGCGCCAGCAGCCAAGATGCAGGGTTTTGGAGCAATCAGCCCCAGCATTTT. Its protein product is CASSQDAGFWSNQPQHF.

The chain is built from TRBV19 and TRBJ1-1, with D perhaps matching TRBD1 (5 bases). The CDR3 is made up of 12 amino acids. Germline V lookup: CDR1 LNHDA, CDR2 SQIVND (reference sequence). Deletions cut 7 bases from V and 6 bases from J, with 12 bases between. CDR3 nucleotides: TGTGCCAGTAACCTAGGGGTCGCTGAAGCTTTCTTT. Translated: CASNLGVAEAFF. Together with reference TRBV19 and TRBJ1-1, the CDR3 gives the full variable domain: DGGITQSPKYLFRKEGQNVTLSCEQNLNHDAMYWYRQDPGQGLRLIYYSQIVNDFQKGDIAEGYSVSREKKESFPLTVTSAQKNPTAFYLCASNLGVAEAFFGQGTRLTVV.

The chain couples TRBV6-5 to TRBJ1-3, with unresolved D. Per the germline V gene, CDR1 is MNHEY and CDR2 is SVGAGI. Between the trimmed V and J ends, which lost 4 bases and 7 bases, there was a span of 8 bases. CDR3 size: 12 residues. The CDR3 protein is CASSSVGNTIYF. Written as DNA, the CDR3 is TGTGCCAGCAGTTCGGTCGGGAACACCATATATTTT.

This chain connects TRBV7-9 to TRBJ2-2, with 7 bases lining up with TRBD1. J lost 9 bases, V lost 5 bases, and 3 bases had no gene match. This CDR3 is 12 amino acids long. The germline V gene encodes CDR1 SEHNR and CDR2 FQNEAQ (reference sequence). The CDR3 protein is CASSPTGWELFF. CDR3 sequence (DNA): TGTGCCAGCAGCCCGACAGGGTGGGAGCTGTTTTTT.

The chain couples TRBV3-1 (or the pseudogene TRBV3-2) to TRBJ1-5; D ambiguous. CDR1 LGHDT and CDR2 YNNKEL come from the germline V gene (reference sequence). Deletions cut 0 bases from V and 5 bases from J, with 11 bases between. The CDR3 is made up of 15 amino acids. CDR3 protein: CASSQDGSAHQPQHF. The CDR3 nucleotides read TGTGCCAGCAGCCAAGACGGGTCGGCCCATCAGCCCCAGCATTTT.

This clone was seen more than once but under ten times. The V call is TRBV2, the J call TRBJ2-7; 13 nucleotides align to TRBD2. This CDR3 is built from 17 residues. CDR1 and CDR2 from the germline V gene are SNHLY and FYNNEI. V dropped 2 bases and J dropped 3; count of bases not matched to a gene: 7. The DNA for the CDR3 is TGTGCCAGCAGTGAATCCCTGGGACTAGCGGGGTTCTACGAGCAGTACTTC. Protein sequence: CASSESLGLAGFYEQYF.

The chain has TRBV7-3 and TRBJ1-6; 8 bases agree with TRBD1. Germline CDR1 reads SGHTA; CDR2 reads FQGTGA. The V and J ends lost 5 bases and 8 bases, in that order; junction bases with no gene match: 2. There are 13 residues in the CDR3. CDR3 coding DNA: TGTGCCAGCAGCGCGACAGGGGATTCACCCCTCCACTTT. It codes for CASSATGDSPLHF.

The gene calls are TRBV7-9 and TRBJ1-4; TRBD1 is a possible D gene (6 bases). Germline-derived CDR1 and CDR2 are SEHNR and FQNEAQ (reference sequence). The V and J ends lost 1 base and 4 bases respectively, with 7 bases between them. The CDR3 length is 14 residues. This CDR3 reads CASSLDRVNEKLFF. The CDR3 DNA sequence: TGTGCCAGCAGCTTAGACAGGGTTAATGAAAAACTGTTTTTT. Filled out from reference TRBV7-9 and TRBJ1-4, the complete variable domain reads DTGVSQNPRHKITKRGQNVTFRCDPISEHNRLYWYRQTLGQGPEFLTYFQNEAQLEKSRLLSDRFSAERPKGSFSTLEIQRTEQGDSAMYLCASSLDRVNEKLFFGSGTQLSVL.

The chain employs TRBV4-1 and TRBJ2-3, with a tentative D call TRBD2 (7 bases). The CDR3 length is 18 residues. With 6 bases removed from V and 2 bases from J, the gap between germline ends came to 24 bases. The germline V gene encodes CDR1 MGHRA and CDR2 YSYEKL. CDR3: CASSLRGGGLPTTDTQYF. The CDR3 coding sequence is TGCGCCAGCAGTCTCCGAGGGGGGGGACTTCCGACCACAGATACGCAGTATTTT.

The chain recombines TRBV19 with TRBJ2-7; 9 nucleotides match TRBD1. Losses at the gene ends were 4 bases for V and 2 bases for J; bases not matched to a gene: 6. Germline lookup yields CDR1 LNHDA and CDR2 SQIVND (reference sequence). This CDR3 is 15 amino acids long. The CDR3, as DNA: TGTGCCAGTAGTACAAGGGGACAGGGAGCCTACGAGCAGTACTTC. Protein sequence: CASSTRGQGAYEQYF.

The CDR3 spells CASRLVSGPRGGHRTDTQYF. The CDR3 DNA is TGTGCAAGTCGCTTAGTCTCAGGGCCCCGTGGGGGACACCGCACAGATACGCAGTATTTT. The V gene is TRBV12-2, the J gene TRBJ2-3; no check of the table's D call, TRBD1, against the DNA was made. TRBV12-2 is recorded as a pseudogene. This CDR3 has 20 amino acids.

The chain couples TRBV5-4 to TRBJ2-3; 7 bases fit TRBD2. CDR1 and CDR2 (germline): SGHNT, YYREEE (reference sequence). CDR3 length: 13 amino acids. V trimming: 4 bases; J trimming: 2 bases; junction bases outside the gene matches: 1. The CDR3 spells CASSGDYTDTQYF. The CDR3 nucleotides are TGTGCCAGCAGCGGGGACTACACAGATACGCAGTATTTT.

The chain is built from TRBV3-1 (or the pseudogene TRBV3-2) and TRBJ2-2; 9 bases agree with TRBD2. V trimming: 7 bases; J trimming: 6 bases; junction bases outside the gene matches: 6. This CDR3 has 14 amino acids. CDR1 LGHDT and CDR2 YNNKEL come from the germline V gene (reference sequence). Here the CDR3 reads CASTPSGAAGELFF. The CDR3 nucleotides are TGTGCCAGCACCCCTAGCGGGGCAGCCGGGGAGCTGTTTTTT.

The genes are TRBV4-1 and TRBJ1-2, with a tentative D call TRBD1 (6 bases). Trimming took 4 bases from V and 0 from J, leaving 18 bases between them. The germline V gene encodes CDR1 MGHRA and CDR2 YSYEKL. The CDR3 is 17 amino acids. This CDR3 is CASSPEIWGGTNYGYTF. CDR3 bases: TGCGCCAGCAGCCCGGAGATCTGGGGGGGCACTAACTATGGCTACACCTTC.

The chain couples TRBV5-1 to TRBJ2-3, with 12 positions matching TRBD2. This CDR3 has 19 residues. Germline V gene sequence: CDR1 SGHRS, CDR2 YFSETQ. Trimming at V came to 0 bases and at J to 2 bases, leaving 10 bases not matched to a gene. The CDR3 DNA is TGCGCCAGCAGCTTGGGGTCTAGCGGGAGGGGTGTTTCCACAGATACGCAGTATTTT. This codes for CASSLGSSGRGVSTDTQYF.

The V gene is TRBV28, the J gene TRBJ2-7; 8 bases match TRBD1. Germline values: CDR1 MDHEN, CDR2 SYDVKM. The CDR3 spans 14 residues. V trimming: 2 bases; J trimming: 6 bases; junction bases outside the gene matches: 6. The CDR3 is CASSLPTGDVEQYF. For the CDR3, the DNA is TGTGCCAGCAGTTTACCGACAGGGGATGTCGAGCAGTACTTC.

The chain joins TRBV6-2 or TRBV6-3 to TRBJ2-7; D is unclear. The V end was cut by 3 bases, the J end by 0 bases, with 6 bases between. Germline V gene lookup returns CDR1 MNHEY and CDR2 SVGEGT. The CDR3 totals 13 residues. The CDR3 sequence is CASSYLSSYEQYF. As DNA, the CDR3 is TGTGCCAGCAGTTATTTGAGCTCCTACGAGCAGTACTTC.

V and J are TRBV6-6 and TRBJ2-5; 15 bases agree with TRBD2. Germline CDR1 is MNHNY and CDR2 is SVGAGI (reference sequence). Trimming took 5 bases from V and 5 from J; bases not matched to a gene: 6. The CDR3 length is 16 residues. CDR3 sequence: CASSRTSGRAVETQYF. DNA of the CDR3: TGTGCCAGCAGTCGGACTAGCGGGAGGGCCGTGGAGACCCAGTACTTC.

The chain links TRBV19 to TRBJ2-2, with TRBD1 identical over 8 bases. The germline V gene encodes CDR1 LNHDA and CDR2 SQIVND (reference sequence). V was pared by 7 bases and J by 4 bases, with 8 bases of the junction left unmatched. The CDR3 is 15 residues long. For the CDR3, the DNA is TGTGCCAGTAACACCAGGGGGCAGGTCACCGGGGAGCTGTTTTTT. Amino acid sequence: CASNTRGQVTGELFF.

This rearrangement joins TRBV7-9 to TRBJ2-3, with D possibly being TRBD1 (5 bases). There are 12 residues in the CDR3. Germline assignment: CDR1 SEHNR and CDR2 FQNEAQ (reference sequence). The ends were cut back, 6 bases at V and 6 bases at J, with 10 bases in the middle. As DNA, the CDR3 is TGTGCCAGCAGGGATGCAGGGGATACGCAGTATTTT. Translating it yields CASRDAGDTQYF.

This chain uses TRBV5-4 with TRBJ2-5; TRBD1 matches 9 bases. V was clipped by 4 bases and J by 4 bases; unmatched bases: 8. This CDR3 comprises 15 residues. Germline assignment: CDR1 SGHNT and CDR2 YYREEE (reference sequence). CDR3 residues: CASSKTTGGGETQYF. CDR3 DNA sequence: TGTGCCAGCAGCAAAACAACAGGGGGCGGAGAGACCCAGTACTTC.

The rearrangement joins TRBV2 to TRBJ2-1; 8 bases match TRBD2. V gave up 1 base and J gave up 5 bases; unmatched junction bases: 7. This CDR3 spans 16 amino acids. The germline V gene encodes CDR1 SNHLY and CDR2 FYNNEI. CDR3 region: CASSEVGRAGDNEQFF. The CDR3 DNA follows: TGTGCCAGCAGTGAAGTCGGGAGGGCTGGGGACAATGAGCAGTTCTTC.

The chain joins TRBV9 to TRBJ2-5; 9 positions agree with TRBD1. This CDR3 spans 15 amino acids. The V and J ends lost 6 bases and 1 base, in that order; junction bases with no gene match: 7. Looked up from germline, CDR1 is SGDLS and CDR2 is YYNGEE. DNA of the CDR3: TGTGCCAGCACTGGACAGGGGACACCCCAAGAGACCCAGTACTTC. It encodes CASTGQGTPQETQYF.

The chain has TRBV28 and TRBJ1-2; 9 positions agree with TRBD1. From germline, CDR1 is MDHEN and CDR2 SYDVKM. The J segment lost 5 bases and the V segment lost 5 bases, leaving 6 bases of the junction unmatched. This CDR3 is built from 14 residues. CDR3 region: CASSVMTGGYGYTF. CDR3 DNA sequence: TGTGCCAGCAGTGTGATGACAGGGGGTTATGGCTACACCTTC.

The CDR3 DNA reads TGTGCCAGCAGGTTACGCCCGGGGGACAGGGTAGGGAATGAGCAGTTCTTC. This encodes CASRLRPGDRVGNEQFF. The chain couples TRBV7-6 to TRBJ2-1; 9 nucleotides match TRBD1. This CDR3 comprises 17 residues. The ends lost 6 bases at V and 7 bases at J; junction bases unmatched: 16. Germline CDR1 SGHVS, CDR2 FNYEAQ.

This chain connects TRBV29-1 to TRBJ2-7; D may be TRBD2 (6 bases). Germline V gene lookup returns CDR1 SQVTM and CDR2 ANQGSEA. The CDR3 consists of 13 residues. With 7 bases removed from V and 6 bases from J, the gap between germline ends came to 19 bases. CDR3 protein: CSARDSNSGEQYF. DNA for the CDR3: TGCAGCGCCCGGGACTCTAACTCCGGCGAGCAGTACTTC.